These 23 T cell receptor beta chains originate from one sample sequenced in a study of T-cell reconstitution after alpha-beta-depleted transplantation in children. As it was prepared, the TCRbeta library received unique molecular identifiers. TCRdb re-called the PCR reads through MiXCR, storing one row per CDR3 protein. The table records about 97,000 distinct CDR3 sequences, around 5.9% of them present only once. The material was PBMCs, mostly from graft donor cells, obtained 60 days after TCRalphabeta/CD19-depleted stem cell transplant. The receptors were gathered from a female patient aged 2-10 years who had a stem cell transplant for Fanconi anemia, so the T cells may come from the graft donor.

This clonotype was recorded at least ten times. The chain employs TRBV20-1 and TRBJ2-7; TRBD2 matches 9 bases. The CDR3 length is 15 residues. Germline assignment: CDR1 DFQATT and CDR2 SNEGSKA (reference sequence). Unmatched junction bases numbered 7, after V lost 2 bases and J lost 2 bases. This CDR3 is CSARHPAGGPYEQYF. The CDR3 DNA sequence: TGCAGTGCTAGACACCCGGCGGGAGGGCCCTACGAGCAGTACTTC.

The CDR3 DNA reads as TGTGCCAGCAGCCTCTTGGGGCACGAGCAGTACTTC. It codes for CASSLLGHEQYF. The chain is built from TRBV7-9 and TRBJ2-7; tentative D call: TRBD1 (5 bases). CDR3 size: 12 residues. Germline V gene lookup returns CDR1 SEHNR and CDR2 FQNEAQ (reference sequence). V was clipped by 5 bases and J by 5 bases, with 10 bases between them.

The table lists this clonotype with many counts. The V call is TRBV2, the J call TRBJ2-1, with D perhaps TRBD2 (5 bases). Germline V lookup: CDR1 SNHLY, CDR2 FYNNEI. Deletions cut 6 bases from V and 2 bases from J, with 11 bases between. The CDR3 loop spans 14 amino acids. CDR3 protein: CASRRVRTYNEQFF. CDR3 nucleotides: TGTGCCAGCAGGAGGGTGCGGACCTACAATGAGCAGTTCTTC. Full variable domain (missing parts from reference TRBV2 and TRBJ2-1): EPEVTQTPSHQVTQMGQEVILRCVPISNHLYFYWYRQILGQKVEFLVSFYNNEISEKSEIFDDQFSVERPDGSNFTLKIRSTKLEDSAMYFCASRRVRTYNEQFFGPGTRLTVL.

This clonotype showed up just a few times. This chain connects TRBV29-1 to TRBJ1-2, with D possibly being TRBD1 (5 bases). V lost 0 bases to trimming and J lost 7 bases, with 18 bases between them. Germline V gives CDR1 SQVTM, CDR2 ANQGSEA. The CDR3 runs 15 residues. The CDR3 here is CSVEDLLRGDIGYTF. The CDR3 region has the DNA TGCAGCGTTGAAGACCTGCTTCGGGGGGATATTGGCTACACCTTC. Based on the CDR3 plus reference TRBV29-1 and TRBJ1-2, the full variable domain is SAVISQKPSRDICQRGTSLTIQCQVDSQVTMMFWYRQQPGQSLTLIATANQGSEATYESGFVIDKFPISRPNLTFSTLTVSNMSPEDSSIYLCSVEDLLRGDIGYTFGSGTRLTVV.

There are many counts of this clonotype. The chain has TRBV5-1 and TRBJ2-1; 7 bases align to TRBD2. The trim removed 5 bases at V and 4 bases at J, leaving 0 bases unmatched. Germline values: CDR1 SGHRS, CDR2 YFSETQ. This CDR3 contains 12 residues. The CDR3 loop is CASRGGYNEQFF. The CDR3 nucleotides are TGCGCCAGCAGGGGAGGGTACAATGAGCAGTTCTTC.

In its sample, this clonotype is medium-sized (0.01 to 0.1%). The V and J genes are TRBV7-8 and TRBJ2-1; TRBD1 aligns across 10 bases. Germline lookup yields CDR1 SGHVS and CDR2 FQNEAQ. CDR3 length equals 15 residues. The V and J ends lost 1 base and 11 bases, in that order; junction bases with no gene match: 8. CDR3 protein: CASSLVGTGVAKQFF. Here the CDR3 DNA reads TGTGCCAGCAGCTTAGTAGGGACAGGGGTTGCGAAGCAGTTCTTC.

V is TRBV29-1 and J is TRBJ1-2, with 7 bases fitting TRBD1. The CDR3 has 12 residues. V was pared by 6 bases and J by 3 bases, with 4 bases of the junction left unmatched. Germline assignment: CDR1 SQVTM and CDR2 ANQGSEA. The CDR3 is CSVVDRDYGYTF. The CDR3 DNA reads TGCAGCGTAGTAGACAGGGACTATGGCTACACCTTC.

This clonotype appeared once. V is TRBV6-4 and J is TRBJ2-1; 13 nucleotides line up with TRBD2. Germline CDR1 reads MRHNA; CDR2 reads SNTAGT. J lost 5 bases, V lost 5 bases, and 6 bases had no gene match. There are 16 residues in the CDR3. The CDR3 DNA reads as TGTGCCAGCAGTTTGACTAGCGGGAGGCCACACAATGAGCAGTTCTTC. It encodes CASSLTSGRPHNEQFF.

This chain joins TRBV28 and TRBJ2-5, with D perhaps TRBD1 (5 bases). Trimming cost V 4 bases and J 4 bases, with 16 bases left between them. The CDR3 runs to 15 residues. The germline V gene encodes CDR1 MDHEN and CDR2 SYDVKM. The CDR3 sequence is CASSYPQGFGETQYF. As DNA, the CDR3 is TGTGCCAGCAGTTACCCTCAGGGCTTCGGAGAGACCCAGTACTTC.

Many counts were recorded for this clonotype. This CDR3 is CSAGPYQETQYF. CDR3 DNA sequence: TGCAGTGCCGGACCGTATCAAGAGACCCAGTACTTC. The V call is TRBV20-1, the J call TRBJ2-5; D is unclear. Trimming removed 6 bases at V and 2 bases at J, with 10 bases between. Germline loops: CDR1 DFQATT, CDR2 SNEGSKA (reference sequence). The CDR3 has 12 residues.

The V gene is TRBV9, the J gene TRBJ1-2, with a weak D call TRBD1 (5 bases). V shed 4 bases and J shed 0 bases, with 13 bases lying between them. The CDR3 spans 15 residues. Germline loops: CDR1 SGDLS, CDR2 YYNGEE. This CDR3 reads CASSTRGRSNYGYTF. CDR3 nucleotides: TGTGCCAGCAGCACCCGGGGACGTTCTAACTATGGCTACACCTTC.

This clonotype was counted at least ten times. The chain combines TRBV5-1 with TRBJ1-1; TRBD1 is a possible D gene (5 bases). This CDR3 has 16 amino acids. V lost 3 bases, J lost 0 bases, and 15 bases lay in between. CDR1 SGHRS and CDR2 YFSETQ come from the germline V gene. CDR3 residues: CASSWDGRIMNTEAFF. The CDR3 nucleotides are TGCGCCAGCAGCTGGGACGGCCGGATTATGAACACTGAAGCTTTCTTT.

DNA of the CDR3: TGCGCCAGCAGCCAAGACAAGGAGGGCTGGGTCGCCGGGGAGCTGTTTTTT. It encodes CASSQDKEGWVAGELFF. This chain links TRBV4-1 with TRBJ2-2, with a tentative D call TRBD2 (6 bases). Germline V gene sequence: CDR1 MGHRA, CDR2 YSYEKL. This CDR3 has 17 residues. V lost 0 bases and J lost 6, with 17 bases in between.

With regard to this clonotype: A much larger clone is a single base away; this may be a read error. V gene TRBV20-1 combines with J gene TRBJ2-3, with D possibly TRBD1 on 5 matching bases. Germline V gives CDR1 DFQATT, CDR2 SNEGSKA (reference sequence). The CDR3 totals 15 residues. Trimming stripped 7 bases from V and 4 bases from J, with 21 bases between. Here the CDR3 reads CSVPAQDRGADTQYF. CDR3 bases: TGCAGTGTTCCAGCCCAGGATAGGGGCGCAGATACGCAGTATTTT.

Notes on this clonotype: This could be a read error, since a much larger clone is one nucleotide away. Because it lacks the conserved phenylalanine or tryptophan at the end, this CDR3 is likely a read error. This chain links TRBV5-6 with TRBJ2-7, with 7 bases lining up with TRBD1. This CDR3 comprises 13 residues. In germline, CDR1 is SGHDT, CDR2 YYEEEE. V dropped 3 bases and J dropped 1; count of bases not matched to a gene: 1. The CDR3 loop is CASSSGQSYEQYC. In nucleotides, the CDR3 is TGTGCCAGCAGCTCGGGACAGTCCTACGAGCAGTACTGC.

This clonotype appeared many times. The gene calls are TRBV28 and TRBJ1-2, with D unresolved. The V end lost 3 bases, the J end lost 4 bases, and 12 bases lay between the germline ends. Germline assignment: CDR1 MDHEN and CDR2 SYDVKM. The CDR3 consists of 14 residues. The DNA for the CDR3 is TGTGCCAGCAGTTTGGCAGGCCGAGTCTATGGCTACACCTTC. This sequence encodes CASSLAGRVYGYTF.

This clonotype was seen at least ten times. The chain employs TRBV6-1 and TRBJ1-2, with a weak D call TRBD1 (5 bases). This CDR3 is built from 13 residues. Trimming removed 2 bases from V and 8 bases from J, with 12 bases in between. Per germline, CDR1 MNHNS and CDR2 SASEGT. The CDR3 DNA follows: TGTGCCAGCAGTGAACTCCTACAGGAGGGCTACACCTTC. Amino acids: CASSELLQEGYTF.

This clonotype has ten or more counts. The chain has TRBV20-1 and TRBJ2-5; D is possibly TRBD1 or TRBD2 (5 bases each). This CDR3 has 13 amino acids. CDR1 and CDR2 (germline): DFQATT, SNEGSKA (reference sequence). Trimming took off 3 bases at V and 5 bases at J, with 13 bases between the two ends. The CDR3 nucleotides are TGCAGTGCTAGGAAAGACTGGGGGGAGACCCAGTACTTC. Protein sequence: CSARKDWGETQYF.

This clonotype came up many times. The chain is built from TRBV10-3 and TRBJ2-5, with D unresolved. CDR1 is ENHRY and CDR2 is SYGVKD in the germline V gene. V gave up 0 bases and J gave up 9 bases, with 14 bases separating them. The CDR3 contains 14 residues. CDR3 in DNA: TGTGCCATCAGTGAGTCGAGGCCAATAGCTGCCCAGTACTTC. This codes for CAISESRPIAAQYF.

This clonotype was seen a few times. The chain combines TRBV3-1 with TRBJ2-1; no reliable D call. Germline CDR1 is LGHDT and CDR2 is YNNKEL (reference sequence). The CDR3 runs to 11 residues. V lost 3 bases and J lost 10, with 7 bases in between. CDR3 in DNA: TGTGCCAGCAGCCAGGATCTAGAGCAGTTCTTC. Protein sequence: CASSQDLEQFF.

This clonotype was counted many times. The chain joins TRBV3-1 to TRBJ2-5, with TRBD1 matching 9 bases. Germline lookup yields CDR1 LGHDT and CDR2 YNNKEL (reference sequence). The J segment lost 3 bases and the V segment lost 8 bases, leaving 4 bases of the junction unmatched. CDR3 length: 13 amino acids. This CDR3 reads CASVRDREETQYF. CDR3 in DNA: TGTGCCAGCGTTCGGGACAGGGAAGAGACCCAGTACTTC.

This clonotype was seen repeatedly, ten times or more. The rearrangement joins TRBV29-1 to TRBJ2-7, with 8 bases lining up with TRBD1. V trimming: 7 bases; J trimming: 4 bases; junction bases outside the gene matches: 9. Germline CDR1 reads SQVTM; CDR2 reads ANQGSEA. The CDR3 sequence is 13 residues long. In DNA form, the CDR3 reads TGCAGCGCCACGACAGGGGCGTGGTACGAGCAGTACTTC. This codes for CSATTGAWYEQYF.

The chain couples TRBV5-1 to TRBJ1-6, with D uncertain. The CDR3 is made up of 13 amino acids. V dropped 0 bases and J dropped 12 bases, with 10 bases sitting between them. Germline V gene lookup returns CDR1 SGHRS and CDR2 YFSETQ. The CDR3 sequence is CASSLVWEGPLHF. The CDR3 DNA reads TGCGCCAGCAGCTTGGTTTGGGAAGGACCCCTCCACTTT.